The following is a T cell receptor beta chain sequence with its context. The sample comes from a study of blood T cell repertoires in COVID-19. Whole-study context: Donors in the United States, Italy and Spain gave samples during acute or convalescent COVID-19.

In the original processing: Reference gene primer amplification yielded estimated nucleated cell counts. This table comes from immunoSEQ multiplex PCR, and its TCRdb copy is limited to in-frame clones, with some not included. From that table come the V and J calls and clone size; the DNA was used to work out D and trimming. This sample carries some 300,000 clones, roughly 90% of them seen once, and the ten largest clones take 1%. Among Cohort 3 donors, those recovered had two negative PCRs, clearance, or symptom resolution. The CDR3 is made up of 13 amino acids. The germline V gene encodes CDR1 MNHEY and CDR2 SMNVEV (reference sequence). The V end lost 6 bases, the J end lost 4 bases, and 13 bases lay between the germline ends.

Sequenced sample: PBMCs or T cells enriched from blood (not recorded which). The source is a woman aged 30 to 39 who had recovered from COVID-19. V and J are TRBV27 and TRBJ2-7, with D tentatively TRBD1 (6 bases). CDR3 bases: TGTGCCAGCAGCCGGGACACGGCTTACGAGCAGTACTTC. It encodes CASSRDTAYEQYF.